Sequencing of this TCR beta chain was carried out in a study of cytomegalovirus exposure and HLA in healthy donors. Study outcomes and limitations: Sequence variants that were highly shared formed a cluster that was likely a sequencing artifact. Most TCR sequences were seen very rarely across donors, but some public TCRs occurred in many. The sole available immune exposure information was CMV serostatus. Most TCR beta V segments were productive about 87% or about 30% of the time in an earlier analysis.

With 0 bases clipped from V and 7 bases from J, the junction kept 1 base outside the gene matches. CDR1 and CDR2 from the germline V gene are GTSNPN and SVGIG (reference sequence). The length of the CDR3 is 13 residues. Turning to this clone: Its target is not known.

The PCR made use of 60 Vbeta and 13 Jbeta primers. The repertoire was sequenced with immunoSEQ multiplex PCR; TCRdb's copy has only in-frame clones and lacks some. The sample includes 150,000 to 200,000 clones, around four fifths seen only once; the top ten take roughly 1.9%. This receptor was taken from a female donor in good health and CMV-seronegative. The chain joins TRBV30 to TRBJ1-4; 8 nucleotides align to TRBD1. The sequenced sample consisted of PBMCs. CDR3 loop: CAWSVDRGEKLFF. CDR3 nucleotides: TGTGCCTGGAGTGTAGACAGGGGTGAAAAACTGTTTTTT.